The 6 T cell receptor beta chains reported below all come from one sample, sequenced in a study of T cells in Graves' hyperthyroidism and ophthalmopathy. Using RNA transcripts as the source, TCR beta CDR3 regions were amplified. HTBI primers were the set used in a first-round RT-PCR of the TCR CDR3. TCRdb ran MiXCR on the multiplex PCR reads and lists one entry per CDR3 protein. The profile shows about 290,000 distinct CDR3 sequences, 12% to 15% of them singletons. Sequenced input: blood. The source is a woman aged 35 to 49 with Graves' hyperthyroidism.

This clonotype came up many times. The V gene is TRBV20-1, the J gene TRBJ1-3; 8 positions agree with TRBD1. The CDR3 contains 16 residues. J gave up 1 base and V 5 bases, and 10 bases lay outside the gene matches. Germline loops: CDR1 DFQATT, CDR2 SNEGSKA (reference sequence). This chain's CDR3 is CSARNGQGFSGNTIYF. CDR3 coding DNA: TGCAGTGCTCGGAACGGACAGGGCTTTTCTGGAAACACCATATATTTT.

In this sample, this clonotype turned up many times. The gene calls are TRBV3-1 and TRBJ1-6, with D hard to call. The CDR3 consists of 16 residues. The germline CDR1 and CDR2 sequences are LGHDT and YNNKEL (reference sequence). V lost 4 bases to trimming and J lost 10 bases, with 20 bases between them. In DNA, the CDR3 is TGTGCCAGCAGCCCCGGAACAGTGGATGGGATGTCACCCCTCCACTTT. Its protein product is CASSPGTVDGMSPLHF. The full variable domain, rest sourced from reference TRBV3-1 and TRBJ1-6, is DTAVSQTPKYLVTQMGNDKSIKCEQNLGHDTMYWYKQDSKKFLKIMFSYNNKELIINETVPNRFSPKSPDKAHLNLHINSLELGDSAVYFCASSPGTVDGMSPLHFGNGTRLTVT.

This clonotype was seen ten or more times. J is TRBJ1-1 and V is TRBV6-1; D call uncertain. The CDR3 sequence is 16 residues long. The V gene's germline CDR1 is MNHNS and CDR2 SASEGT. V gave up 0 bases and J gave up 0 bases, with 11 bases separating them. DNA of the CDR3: TGTGCCAGCAGTGAAGCCTTACATCGAATGAACACTGAAGCTTTCTTT. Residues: CASSEALHRMNTEAFF.

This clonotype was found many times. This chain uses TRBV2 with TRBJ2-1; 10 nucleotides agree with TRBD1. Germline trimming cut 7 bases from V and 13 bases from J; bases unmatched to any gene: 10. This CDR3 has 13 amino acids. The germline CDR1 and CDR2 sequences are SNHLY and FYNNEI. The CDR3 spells CASTAGQGRHQFF. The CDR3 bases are TGTGCCAGCACTGCGGGACAGGGGAGGCATCAGTTCTTC. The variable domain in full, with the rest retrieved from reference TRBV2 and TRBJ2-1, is EPEVTQTPSHQVTQMGQEVILRCVPISNHLYFYWYRQILGQKVEFLVSFYNNEISEKSEIFDDQFSVERPDGSNFTLKIRSTKLEDSAMYFCASTAGQGRHQFFGPGTRLTVL.

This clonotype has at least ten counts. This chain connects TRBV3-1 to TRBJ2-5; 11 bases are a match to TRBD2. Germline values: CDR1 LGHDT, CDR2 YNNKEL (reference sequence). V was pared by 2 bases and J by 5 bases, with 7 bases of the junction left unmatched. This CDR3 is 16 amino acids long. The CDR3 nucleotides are TGTGCCAGCAGCCAATCGGCTAGCGGGAGGTGGGAGACCCAGTACTTC. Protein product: CASSQSASGRWETQYF.

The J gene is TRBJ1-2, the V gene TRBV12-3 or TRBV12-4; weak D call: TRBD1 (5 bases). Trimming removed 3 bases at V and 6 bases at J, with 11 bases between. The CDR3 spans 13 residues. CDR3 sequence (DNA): TGTGCCAGCAGTTTCTGGCAGGGTCATGGCTACACCTTC. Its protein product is CASSFWQGHGYTF.